This TCR beta chain originates from a study of OX40 agonist ivuxolimab in advanced cancers. Background on the whole study: Ivuxolimab was a fully human IgG2 agonistic monoclonal antibody targeting the costimulatory receptor OX40 (CD134). Intravenous ivuxolimab was administered to patients every 2 weeks at six dose levels: 0.01, 0.1, 0.3, 1.5, 3 and 10 mg/kg. Of the 50 to 55 patients in dose escalation, about 20 had hepatocellular carcinoma, some 15 had melanoma, 9 had renal cell carcinoma and 9 had head and neck cancer. A male proportion of nearly 85% and a mean age of roughly 55 years, ranging from roughly 23 to 85, were recorded for the dose-escalation cohort. Patients were allowed to have had prior anti-PD-1, anti-PD-L1 or anti-CTLA-4 therapy, and 40% of the dose-escalation patients had previously received checkpoint inhibitors. Partial responses occurred in three dose-escalation patients, of whom one had hepatocellular carcinoma and two had cutaneous melanoma. The point of sequencing TCRbeta in the periphery was to test whether ivuxolimab changed TCR sequence diversity and drove clonal T-cell expansion. The paper reports the monotherapy dose-escalation portion (N ≈ 50 patients) of the phase I ivuxolimab trial. Overall results and qualifications from the work: After ivuxolimab, CD8+ T cells had more expanded clones than CD4+ T cells on average. In the 0.1-3.0 mg/kg groups, partial responders were among the patients with the lowest normalized peripheral clonal expansion, particularly in CD8+ T cells. Low levels of normalized T-cell clonal expansion were also seen in some patients who did not respond. The antigen specificity of the peripheral T cells that underwent clonal expansion was not determined. Clonal expansion of both CD4+ and CD8+ blood T cells was observed from baseline to week 6 at doses 0.1 to 3.0 mg/kg.

The trial excluded patients who had a history of autoimmune disease or were on systemic immunosuppression. Peripheral blood for TCR sequencing was drawn from every dose cohort at baseline, at cycle 4 day 1 and at cycle 7 day 1. The samples were taken from a phase I, first-in-human, multicenter, open-label dose-escalation trial of ivuxolimab. Adults with locally advanced or metastatic melanoma, renal cell carcinoma, hepatocellular carcinoma or head and neck squamous cell carcinoma were enrolled in the trial. Before TCR sequencing, CD4+ and CD8+ T cells were separately sorted from peripheral blood. V is pruned by 2 bases and J by 5 bases, leaving 4 bases of the junction without a gene match. The CDR3 goes from the cysteine to the phenylalanine over 14 residues. CDR3 DNA only is kept here, 42 bases in frame from base 1. In the germline V gene, CDR1 corresponds to KGHSH and CDR2 to LQKENI. For this clone: Its antigen is currently not known. Base qualities are not recorded, but no much larger clone differs from it by a single base. At the DNA level, this CDR3 is encoded by other sequences in the same sample as well.

Genomic DNA was isolated from the sorted cells so that the TCRbeta CDR3 region could be sequenced. The immunoSEQ Assay was used for sequencing of TCRbeta CDR3 regions. TCRdb re-hosts the immuneACCESS table, in-frame sequences only. Its copies lack some clones; in the studies checked, an unresolved V gene accounts for under half of them, and the cause for the rest is not known. The sample table holds 65,000 to 90,000 clones, of which about 86% were seen once. The ten biggest clones cover about 0.8% of the sample. This chain is built from TRBV18 and TRBJ1-1, with 8 bases in between that match TRBD1. The TCR originated in an adult with an advanced solid tumor such as melanoma, head and neck, liver or kidney cancer. This specimen consisted of CD4+ or CD8+ T cells sorted from blood, obtained in a trial of the OX40 agonist ivuxolimab. The nucleotides are TGTGCCAGCTCACCAGCAGGGGGCGGTACTGAAGCTTTCTTT. The encoded protein is CASSPAGGGTEAFF.